Listed below are T cell receptor beta chains from one sample, sequenced in a study of patients and donors after allogeneic stem cell transplantation. Using its own MiXCR run on the RT-PCR reads, TCRdb lists one record per CDR3 protein. Of over 130,000 distinct CDR3 sequences in the sample, about a third are singletons; the top ten hold 50%. The source material was blood, either unsorted or a sorted T cell fraction (not recorded which). The origin of the receptors is a human donor who was either an allogeneic HSCT recipient or a stem cell or donor lymphocyte infusion donor (not recorded which). It is not recorded whose cells these are; they may come from a transplant donor. The CDR3 runs from the conserved cysteine through the conserved F or W. The order of the fields is V gene, D gene, J gene, clone size, CDR3 DNA, CDR3 protein. The D gene is left open where the match is weak. Some rows have no size entry. The others give once, few or many, or a class for an expanded clone.

TRBV24-1,-,TRBJ2-5,-,TGTGCCACCAGTGATTTGGGGAGAGATGAGGAGACCCAGTACTTC,CATSDLGRDEETQYF
TRBV5-4,TRBD2,TRBJ2-3,once,TGTGCCAGCAGCTTTGCAGCGGGGGGTGCCTTGAATACGCAGTATTTT,CASSFAAGGALNTQYF
TRBV7-3,-,TRBJ1-2,-,TGTGCCAGCAGCCCAGGGGACGGAGACTATGGCTACACCTTC,CASSPGDGDYGYTF
TRBV7-6,-,TRBJ2-2,few,TGTGCCAGCAGCCCCTCCCCCGGGACAAGTTACACCGGGGAGCTGTTTTTT,CASSPSPGTSYTGELFF
TRBV6-2/TRBV6-3,-,TRBJ1-1,-,TGTGCCAGCAGTCACTCAGGCTTCCCGAACACTGAAGCTTTCTTT,CASSHSGFPNTEAFF
TRBV19,-,TRBJ1-1,-,TGTGCCAGTAGTCCCCTGGCGAATTGGAACACTGAAGCTTTCTTT,CASSPLANWNTEAFF
TRBV7-2,TRBD1,TRBJ1-6,few,TGTGCCAGCAGCCACAATTTTGACAGGGGGGATTCACCCCTCCACTTT,CASSHNFDRGDSPLHF
TRBV5-1,-,TRBJ1-2,few,TGCGCCAGCAGCTTGGAGGGACAACACTATGGCTACACCTTC,CASSLEGQHYGYTF
TRBV4-2,-,TRBJ2-3,-,TGTGCCAGCATGAGGAGCGGTTACACAGATACGCAGTATTTT,CASMRSGYTDTQYF
TRBV13,TRBD1,TRBJ1-2,-,TGTGCCAGCAGCTCTGGGACAGGGGGCGTCTATGGCTACACCTTC,CASSSGTGGVYGYTF
TRBV20-1,-,TRBJ2-1,few,TGCAGTGCTAGAAATACCGTTGAGCAGTTCTTC,CSARNTVEQFF
TRBV6-1,-,TRBJ2-2,-,TGTGCCAGCAGCTCCAGGGGAGGGGGTACCGGGGAGCTGTTTTTT,CASSSRGGGTGELFF
TRBV6-5,-,TRBJ1-2,few,TGTGCCAGCAGTTACGGGGACGGTAACTATGGCTACACCTTC,CASSYGDGNYGYTF
TRBV7-9,-,TRBJ1-6,-,TGTGCCAGCCGGAAAGTCAATAATTCACCCCTCCACTTT,CASRKVNNSPLHF
TRBV6-1,-,TRBJ1-6,-,TGTGCCGGGGGCCGGGACGTAGACTATAATTCACCCCTCCACTTT,CAGGRDVDYNSPLHF
TRBV20-1,TRBD1,TRBJ1-5,-,TGCAGTGCTAGGTTAGGACAGGCCAATCAGCCCCAGCATTTT,CSARLGQANQPQHF
TRBV2,TRBD1,TRBJ1-2,-,TGTGCCAGCAGGGGGACAGGGGCCAACTATGGCTACACCTTC,CASRGTGANYGYTF
TRBV6-6,-,TRBJ1-2,-,TGTGCCAGCAGTTATCTCCCTGGGGCGGGTGGCTACACCTTC,CASSYLPGAGGYTF
TRBV20-1,-,TRBJ1-2,-,TGCAGTGCTAGTACAGTCCCACTCGAGGGTGGCTACACCTTC,CSASTVPLEGGYTF
TRBV12-3/TRBV12-4,-,TRBJ2-2,once,TGTGCCAGCACGTTCCTCGTGGGGGCGCCCGGCACCGGGGAGCTGTTTTTT,CASTFLVGAPGTGELFF
TRBV6-1,TRBD1,TRBJ1-4,-,TGTGCCAGCAGGCCGGGACAGATTAATGAAAAACTGTTTTTT,CASRPGQINEKLFF
TRBV7-9,TRBD1,TRBJ1-3,few,TGTGCCAGCAGCCCAACAATCGACAGGGCGGCAGGAAACACCATATATTTT,CASSPTIDRAAGNTIYF
TRBV20-1,TRBD1,TRBJ2-5,-,TGCAGTGCCATGACAGGGCAGGAACAAGAGACCCAGTACTTC,CSAMTGQEQETQYF
TRBV18,-,TRBJ1-5,-,TGTGCCAGCTCCCCCGGAGGGGGGAACGTCCAGCCCCAGCATTTT,CASSPGGGNVQPQHF
TRBV7-3,TRBD1,TRBJ1-5,few,TGTGCCAGCAGCTTAATTAGGGACAGGGGCAATCAGCCCCAGCATTTT,CASSLIRDRGNQPQHF
TRBV28,-,TRBJ2-2,once,TGTGCCAGCAGTCTCAAGACAGGTTTAGGAGCATACACCGGGGAGCTGTTTTTT,CASSLKTGLGAYTGELFF
TRBV6-5,-,TRBJ1-2,-,TGTGCCAGCAGTTACTCGAAAGGGGTTGGCTACACCTTC,CASSYSKGVGYTF
TRBV7-2,-,TRBJ1-6,-,TGTGCCAGCAGCTTCTCCCTGACAGAGAACAGTTCACCCCTCCACTTT,CASSFSLTENSSPLHF
TRBV12-3/TRBV12-4,-,TRBJ1-6,-,TGTGCCAGCAGTATCGAGGGGAAGAATTCACCCCTCCACTTT,CASSIEGKNSPLHF
TRBV20-1,-,TRBJ1-6,few,TGCAGTGCTACCGGAGACAGTCCTACGTATAATTCACCCCTCCACTTT,CSATGDSPTYNSPLHF
TRBV12-3/TRBV12-4,TRBD1,TRBJ1-2,few,TGTGCCAGCAGTTTTACCCGACAGGGGATCAATGGCTACACCTTC,CASSFTRQGINGYTF
TRBV6-1,TRBD1,TRBJ1-1,few,TGTGCCAGCAGGGGAACCGGGACAGCGAACACTGAAGCTTTCTTT,CASRGTGTANTEAFF
TRBV9,-,TRBJ2-2,-,TGTGCCAGCAGCGTAGGGGCAGGCGTGAACACCGGGGAGCTGTTTTTT,CASSVGAGVNTGELFF
TRBV6-2/TRBV6-3,-,TRBJ1-2,-,TGTGCCAGCAGTCACGCGGATGGCTACACCTTC,CASSHADGYTF
TRBV5-1,-,TRBJ2-1,-,TGCGCCAGCAGCTTGGCCTACAATGAGCAGTTCTTC,CASSLAYNEQFF
TRBV4-2,TRBD1,TRBJ2-3,-,TGTGCCAGCAGCTACAGGGGAGATACGCAGTATTTT,CASSYRGDTQYF
TRBV12-3/TRBV12-4,-,TRBJ2-5,-,TGTGCCAGCAGTTTTGACGGGGCGAATCGAGAGACCCAGTACTTC,CASSFDGANRETQYF
TRBV15,-,TRBJ2-3,-,TGTGCCACCAGTTTCGGGGCAGATACGCAGTATTTT,CATSFGADTQYF
TRBV12-3/TRBV12-4,-,TRBJ1-2,-,TGTGCCAGCAGGGAAAGGGGTGGCTACACCTTC,CASRERGGYTF
TRBV7-7,TRBD1,TRBJ1-2,many,TGTGCCAGCAGCCCCGGACAGGGGGCGTACTATGGCTACACCTTC,CASSPGQGAYYGYTF
TRBV29-1,-,TRBJ1-2,-,TGCAGCGTTGTAAGGCAGGGAGGCTATGGCTACACCTTC,CSVVRQGGYGYTF
TRBV2,-,TRBJ2-1,-,TGTGCCAGCAGTGAAGTGGCAGACTACAATGAGCAGTTCTTC,CASSEVADYNEQFF
TRBV27,TRBD1,TRBJ1-5,-,TGTGCCAGCAGGAGACAGGGTGGTAGCGGACAGCCCCAGCATTTT,CASRRQGGSGQPQHF